This TCR beta chain was obtained from a study of T-cell reconstitution after alpha-beta-depleted transplantation in children. TCRbeta library preparation incorporated unique molecular identifiers. TCRdb re-analysed the PCR reads in MiXCR, keeping a single row per CDR3 protein. The data contain over 400,000 distinct CDR3 sequences, approximately 12% of them singletons. Per germline, CDR1 MNHEY and CDR2 SVGAGI. The J segment lost 0 bases and the V segment lost 5 bases, leaving 6 bases of the junction unmatched. CDR3 length: 15 residues. This clonotype was counted many times. The TCR sequence derives from a human donor who donated a stem cell graft to a child with combined immunodeficiency. This rearrangement joins TRBV6-5 to TRBJ2-5; 7 bases are shared with TRBD2. The sample was PBMCs from the stem cell graft donor, taken from the stem cell graft. CDR3 sequence (DNA): TGTGCCAGCAGTCCTACCCGGGGGGACCAAGAGACCCAGTACTTC. Its translation: CASSPTRGDQETQYF.